This is a list of T cell receptor beta chains from one sample in a study of blood T cells in healthy people across ages. TCRdb recomputed calls from the 5' RACE reads with MiXCR, one row per CDR3 protein. The sample yields about 640,000 distinct CDR3 sequences, approximately 40% seen once. Sequencing was carried out using blood. The receptor set was obtained from a man older than 75 in good health. Both conserved end residues are part of each CDR3. The D gene is left open where the match is weak. Only part of the rows carry a size: once, few, many, or a class if the clone is expanded.

j_call | d_call | v_call | clone_size | cdr3_nt | cdr3_aa
TRBJ1-4 | - | TRBV20-1 | few | TGCAGTGCTAGAGATCGAGGGAGCGGTAATGAAAAACTGTTTTTT | CSARDRGSGNEKLFF
TRBJ1-6 | TRBD1 | TRBV5-6 | - | TGTGCCAGCAACCCACAGGGGAACTCACCCCTCCACTTT | CASNPQGNSPLHF
TRBJ2-1 | - | TRBV6-5 | - | TGTGCCACCAAGAAAGGCGGCAGCTCCTACAATGAGCAGTTCTTC | CATKKGGSSYNEQFF
TRBJ2-1 | TRBD2 | TRBV20-1 | few | TGCAGTGCTCCCGGGACTAGCGGGAGGAATGAGCAGTTCTTC | CSAPGTSGRNEQFF
TRBJ1-1 | - | TRBV7-2 | - | TGTGCCAGCAGCTTCTACAGGGATACTGAAGCTTTCTTT | CASSFYRDTEAFF
TRBJ1-5 | - | TRBV27 | once | TGTGCCAGCAGTCGCCGACCAGACCATTTTCATCAGCCCCAGCATTTT | CASSRRPDHFHQPQHF
TRBJ2-4 | TRBD2 | TRBV10-3 | - | TGTGCCATCAGTGAGGATAGCGGGGGGCCAAACATTCAGTACTTC | CAISEDSGGPNIQYF
TRBJ2-3 | - | TRBV15 | few | TGTGCCACCAGCAGAGATCAGGGTGGCACAGATACGCAGTATTTT | CATSRDQGGTDTQYF
TRBJ2-3 | - | TRBV6-1 | few | TGTGCCAGCAGCGAACCCCAGGGGGATACGCAGTATTTT | CASSEPQGDTQYF
TRBJ1-2 | TRBD1 | TRBV7-2 | - | TGTGCCAGCAGCGCACAGGGGTACAGCTATGGCTACACCTTC | CASSAQGYSYGYTF
TRBJ2-4 | - | TRBV29-1 | once | TGCAGCGTTGGCTCAGGGTACGGGGCCAAAAACATTCAGTACTTC | CSVGSGYGAKNIQYF
TRBJ2-7 | - | TRBV20-1 | - | TGCAGTGCCTTGGGGCAGGAGAGCTCCTACGAGCAGTACTTC | CSALGQESSYEQYF
TRBJ1-3 | - | TRBV20-1 | - | TGCAGTGCTAGGGACGGACGTAACTCTGGAAACACCATATATTTT | CSARDGRNSGNTIYF
TRBJ2-7 | - | TRBV6-5 | few | TGTGCCAGCGCGCAGCGCCTCAAGGGTTACGAGCAGTACTTC | CASAQRLKGYEQYF
TRBJ2-3 | - | TRBV6-2/TRBV6-3 | - | TGTGCCAGCAGTTATCTGGCGCGAGATACGCAGTATTTT | CASSYLARDTQYF
TRBJ2-7 | - | TRBV7-2 | few | TGTGCCAGCAGCCGAGGAGGGTACAGGGCGGGCTACGAGCAGTACTTC | CASSRGGYRAGYEQYF
TRBJ1-6 | - | TRBV7-2 | few | TGTGCCAGCAGCCAGGGGCTTTATAATTCACCCCTCCACTTT | CASSQGLYNSPLHF
TRBJ2-3 | TRBD2 | TRBV5-5 | many | TGTGCCAGCAGCCCCGTACTAGCGGGGGGGTCAGATACGCAGTATTTT | CASSPVLAGGSDTQYF
TRBJ2-1 | - | TRBV5-1 | - | TGCGCCACCGGAATTACAGGGAACACCTACAATGAGCAGTTCTTC | CATGITGNTYNEQFF
TRBJ2-1 | - | TRBV15 | - | TGTGCCACCAGCAGAGCTCGTGCAGGGTGGGGTATAGAGACCCAGTTCTTC | CATSRARAGWGIETQFF
TRBJ2-1 | TRBD2 | TRBV29-1 | - | TGCAGCGTCTCCGGGGTAGCGGGATCCTACAATGAGCAGTTCTTC | CSVSGVAGSYNEQFF
TRBJ2-2 | - | TRBV12-3/TRBV12-4 | - | TGTGCCAGCAGTAACGGGGGGCGCACCGGGGAGCTGTTTTTT | CASSNGGRTGELFF
TRBJ1-2 | - | TRBV7-3 | few | TGTGCCAGCAGCCTATGGAATCGGGGTAACTATGGCTACACCTTC | CASSLWNRGNYGYTF
TRBJ2-6 | TRBD1 | TRBV12-3/TRBV12-4 | few | TGTGCCAGCAGGAGAGACAGGGGTGTATCTGGGGCCAACGTCCTGACTTTC | CASRRDRGVSGANVLTF
TRBJ2-5 | TRBD1 | TRBV5-4 | - | TGTGCCAGCAGCTCCCGACAGGGGAAGTTGGAGACCCAGTACTTC | CASSSRQGKLETQYF
TRBJ2-3 | - | TRBV29-1 | few | TGCAGCGTTGAATTAAGAGATACGCAGTATTTT | CSVELRDTQYF
TRBJ2-7 | - | TRBV4-3 | many | TGCGCCAGCAGCACCCTGTGGGGCAGCTCCTACGAGCAGTACTTC | CASSTLWGSSYEQYF
TRBJ2-1 | - | TRBV10-3 | - | TGTGCCATCAGTGAGGGCACAGACAATGAGCAGTTCTTC | CAISEGTDNEQFF
TRBJ2-7 | TRBD1 | TRBV20-1 | many | TGCAGTGCTGCCTCCGGGACAGGGTTTGACGAGCAGTACTTC | CSAASGTGFDEQYF
TRBJ2-1 | TRBD1 | TRBV6-2/TRBV6-3 | - | TGTGCCAGCAGTTACCTAGTGACAGGGGTCAATGAGCAGTTCTTC | CASSYLVTGVNEQFF
TRBJ1-5 | - | TRBV4-2 | few | TGTGCCAGCAGCGTTTTTAATCAGCCCCAGCATTTT | CASSVFNQPQHF
TRBJ2-1 | TRBD2 | TRBV9 | few | TGTGCCAGCAGCTTCGGACGGGAGGGCAATGAGCAGTTCTTC | CASSFGREGNEQFF
TRBJ2-5 | TRBD1 | TRBV5-1 | - | TGCGCCAGCAGCGCGGGGACAGGGGGAGAGACCCAGTACTTC | CASSAGTGGETQYF
TRBJ2-2 | - | TRBV10-3 | few | TGTGCCATCAGTGAGTCGACGGGGGAACTCACCGGGGAGCTGTTTTTT | CAISESTGELTGELFF
TRBJ1-1 | - | TRBV7-9 | - | TGTGCCAGCAGCCCACCAATGGGCAGGTACACTGAAGCTTTCTTT | CASSPPMGRYTEAFF